This is a list of T cell receptor beta chains from one sample in a study of OX40 agonist ivuxolimab in advanced cancers. Here immunoSEQ multiplex PCR was the method, and the copy in TCRdb shows in-frame clones only, minus some. The sample lists approximately 15,000 clones; 70% were seen once. Sample: CD4+ or CD8+ T cells sorted from blood, taken in a trial of the OX40 agonist ivuxolimab. Receptor source: an adult with an advanced solid tumor such as melanoma, head and neck, liver or kidney cancer. The CDR3 runs from the conserved cysteine through the conserved F or W. A D gene is named only where the DNA matches it firmly. Size is omitted from some rows. Given values are once, few, many or a class for expanded clones.

D: -; size: -; V: TRBV29-1; J: TRBJ1-2; CDR3: CSVPLGGRGYTF; DNA: TGCAGCGTTCCTTTGGGGGGTCGAGGCTACACCTTC
D: -; size: few; V: TRBV6-5; J: TRBJ2-5; CDR3: CASSYANQETQYF; DNA: TGTGCCAGCAGTTACGCAAACCAAGAGACCCAGTACTTC
D: -; size: once; V: TRBV2; J: TRBJ2-4; CDR3: CAHGTSKNIQYF; DNA: TGTGCCCACGGGACAAGCAAAAACATTCAGTACTTC
D: -; size: once; V: TRBV4-2; J: TRBJ2-5; CDR3: CASSQGLETQYF; DNA: TGTGCCAGCAGCCAGGGGTTGGAGACCCAGTACTTC
D: -; size: -; V: TRBV4-1; J: TRBJ2-7; CDR3: CASSQDRGNPYEQYF; DNA: TGCGCCAGCAGCCAAGATCGGGGGAACCCCTACGAGCAGTACTTC
D: -; size: -; V: TRBV5-6; J: TRBJ2-5; CDR3: CASSLGQGRETQYF; DNA: TGTGCCAGCAGCTTGGGGCAGGGGAGGGAGACCCAGTACTTC
D: TRBD1; size: -; V: TRBV7-9; J: TRBJ1-5; CDR3: CASSLGQVNQPQHF; DNA: TGTGCCAGCAGCTTGGGACAGGTCAATCAGCCCCAGCATTTT
D: TRBD1; size: -; V: TRBV30; J: TRBJ2-7; CDR3: CAWSAQGARGYEQYF; DNA: TGTGCCTGGAGTGCACAGGGGGCCCGAGGGTACGAGCAGTACTTC
D: -; size: few; V: TRBV19; J: TRBJ2-7; CDR3: CASSIDTGISEQYF; DNA: TGTGCCAGTAGTATCGACACAGGGATCTCCGAGCAGTACTTC
D: -; size: -; V: TRBV25-1; J: TRBJ2-2; CDR3: CASSERTGELFF; DNA: TGTGCCAGCAGTGAAAGGACCGGGGAGCTGTTTTTT
D: TRBD2; size: -; V: TRBV6-5; J: TRBJ2-1; CDR3: CASSYVAGGDNEQFF; DNA: TGTGCCAGCAGTTATGTGGCGGGAGGGGACAATGAGCAGTTCTTC
D: -; size: -; V: TRBV11-1; J: TRBJ2-2; CDR3: CASSLARRGSTGELFF; DNA: TGTGCCAGCAGCTTAGCACGAAGGGGGAGCACCGGGGAGCTGTTTTTT
D: -; size: -; V: TRBV11-2; J: TRBJ2-2; CDR3: CASSPPRGAGELFF; DNA: TGTGCCAGCAGCCCTCCCAGGGGGGCCGGGGAGCTGTTTTTT
D: TRBD1; size: few; V: TRBV7-9; J: TRBJ2-2; CDR3: CASPPDRGWTGELFF; DNA: TGTGCCAGCCCACCGGACAGGGGTTGGACCGGGGAGCTGTTTTTT
D: TRBD1; size: -; V: TRBV30; J: TRBJ1-5; CDR3: CAYPPRTGWVNQPQHF; DNA: TGTGCCTACCCGCCGCGGACAGGGTGGGTCAATCAGCCCCAGCATTTT